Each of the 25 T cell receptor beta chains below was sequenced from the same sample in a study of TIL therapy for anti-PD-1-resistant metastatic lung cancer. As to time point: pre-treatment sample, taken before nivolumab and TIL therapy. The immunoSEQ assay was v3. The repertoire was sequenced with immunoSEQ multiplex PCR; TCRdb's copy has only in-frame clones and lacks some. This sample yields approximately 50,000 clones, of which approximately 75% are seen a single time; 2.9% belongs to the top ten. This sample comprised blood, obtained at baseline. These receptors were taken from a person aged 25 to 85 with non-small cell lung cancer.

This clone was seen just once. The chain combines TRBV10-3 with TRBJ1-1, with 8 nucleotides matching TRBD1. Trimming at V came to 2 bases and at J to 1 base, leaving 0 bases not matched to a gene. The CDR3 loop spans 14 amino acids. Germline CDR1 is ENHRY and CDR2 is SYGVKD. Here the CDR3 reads CAISEGQGNTEAFF. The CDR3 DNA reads TGTGCCATCAGTGAGGGACAGGGGAACACTGAAGCTTTCTTT.

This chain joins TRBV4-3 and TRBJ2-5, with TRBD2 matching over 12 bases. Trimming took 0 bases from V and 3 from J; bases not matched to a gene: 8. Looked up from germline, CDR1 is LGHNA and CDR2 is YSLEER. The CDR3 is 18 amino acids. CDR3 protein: CASSQELAGGLPEETQYF. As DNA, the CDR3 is TGCGCCAGCAGCCAAGAGCTAGCGGGGGGGCTACCCGAAGAGACCCAGTACTTC.

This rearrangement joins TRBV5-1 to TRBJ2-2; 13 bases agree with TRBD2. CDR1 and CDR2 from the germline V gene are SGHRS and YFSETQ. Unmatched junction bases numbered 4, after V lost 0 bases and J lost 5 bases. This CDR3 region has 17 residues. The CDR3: CASSLEMTSGGTGELFF. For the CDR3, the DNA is TGCGCCAGCAGCTTGGAGATGACTAGCGGGGGGACCGGGGAGCTGTTTTTT.

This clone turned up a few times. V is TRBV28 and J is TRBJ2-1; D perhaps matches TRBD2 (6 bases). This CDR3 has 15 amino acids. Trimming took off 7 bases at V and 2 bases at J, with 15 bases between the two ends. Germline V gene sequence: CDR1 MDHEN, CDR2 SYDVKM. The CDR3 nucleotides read TGTGCCAGCAAATCCGCCTTAGCGGCCTACAATGAGCAGTTCTTC. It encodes CASKSALAAYNEQFF.

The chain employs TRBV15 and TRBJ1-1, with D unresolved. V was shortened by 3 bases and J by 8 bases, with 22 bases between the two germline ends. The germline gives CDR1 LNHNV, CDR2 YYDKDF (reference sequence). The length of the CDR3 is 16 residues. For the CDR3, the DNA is TGTGCCACCAGCAGTGCCAGGACGGCCCGCCCCAGGGAAGCTTTCTTT. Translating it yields CATSSARTARPREAFF.

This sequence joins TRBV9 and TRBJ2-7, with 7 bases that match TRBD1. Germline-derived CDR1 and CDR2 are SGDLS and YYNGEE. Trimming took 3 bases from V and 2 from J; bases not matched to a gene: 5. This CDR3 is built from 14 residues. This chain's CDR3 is CASSEGDSAYEQYF. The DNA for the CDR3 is TGTGCCAGCAGCGAGGGGGACAGCGCCTACGAGCAGTACTTC. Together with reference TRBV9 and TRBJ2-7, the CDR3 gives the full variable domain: DSGVTQTPKHLITATGQRVTLRCSPRSGDLSVYWYQQSLDQGLQFLIQYYNGEERAKGNILERFSAQQFPDLHSELNLSSLELGDSALYFCASSEGDSAYEQYFGPGTRLTVT.

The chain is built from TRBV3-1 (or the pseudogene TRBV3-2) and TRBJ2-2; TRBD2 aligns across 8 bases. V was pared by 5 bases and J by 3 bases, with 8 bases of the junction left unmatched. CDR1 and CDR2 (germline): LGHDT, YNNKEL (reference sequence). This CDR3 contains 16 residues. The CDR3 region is CASSFPGGRYTGELFF. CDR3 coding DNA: TGTGCCAGCAGCTTCCCGGGGGGGCGGTACACCGGGGAGCTGTTTTTT.

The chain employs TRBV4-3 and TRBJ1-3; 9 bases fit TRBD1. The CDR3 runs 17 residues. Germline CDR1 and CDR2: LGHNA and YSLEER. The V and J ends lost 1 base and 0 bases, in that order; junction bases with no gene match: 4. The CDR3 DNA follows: TGCGCCAGCAGCCAAGGGCCGGACAGGGGCTCTGGAAACACCATATATTTT. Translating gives CASSQGPDRGSGNTIYF.

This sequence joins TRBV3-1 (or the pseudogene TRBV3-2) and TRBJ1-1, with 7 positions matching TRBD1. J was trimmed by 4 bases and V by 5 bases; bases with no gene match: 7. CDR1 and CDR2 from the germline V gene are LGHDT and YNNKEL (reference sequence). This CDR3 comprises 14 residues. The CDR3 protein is CASSKTQGITEAFF. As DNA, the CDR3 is TGTGCCAGCAGCAAAACACAGGGGATCACTGAAGCTTTCTTT.

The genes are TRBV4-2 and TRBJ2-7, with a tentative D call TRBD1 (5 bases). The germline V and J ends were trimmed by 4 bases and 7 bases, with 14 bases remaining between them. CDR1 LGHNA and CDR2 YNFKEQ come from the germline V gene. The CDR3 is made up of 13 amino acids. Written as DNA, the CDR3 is TGTGCCAGCAGCCCCCGGTTAGGGGATGAGCAGTACTTC. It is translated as CASSPRLGDEQYF.

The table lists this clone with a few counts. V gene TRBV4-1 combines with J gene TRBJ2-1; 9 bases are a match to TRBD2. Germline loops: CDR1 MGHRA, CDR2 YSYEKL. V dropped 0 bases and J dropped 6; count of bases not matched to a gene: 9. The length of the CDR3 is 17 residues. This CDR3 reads CASSQDPQLAGSNEQFF. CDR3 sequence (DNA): TGCGCCAGCAGCCAAGATCCCCAGCTAGCGGGAAGCAATGAGCAGTTCTTC.

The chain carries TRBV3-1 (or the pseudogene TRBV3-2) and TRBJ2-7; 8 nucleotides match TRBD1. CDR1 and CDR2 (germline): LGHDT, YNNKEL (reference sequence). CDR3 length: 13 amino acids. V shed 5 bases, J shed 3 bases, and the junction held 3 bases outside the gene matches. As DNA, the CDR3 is TGTGCCAGCAGCTTGGGACAGGTCTACGAGCAGTACTTC. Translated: CASSLGQVYEQYF.

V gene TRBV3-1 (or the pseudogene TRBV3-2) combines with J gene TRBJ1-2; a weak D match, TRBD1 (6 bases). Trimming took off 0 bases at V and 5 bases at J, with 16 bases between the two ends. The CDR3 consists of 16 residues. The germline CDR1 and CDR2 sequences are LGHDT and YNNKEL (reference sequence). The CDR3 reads CASSQDSQGPGYGYTF. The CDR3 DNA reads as TGTGCCAGCAGCCAAGATTCACAGGGCCCGGGGTATGGCTACACCTTC.

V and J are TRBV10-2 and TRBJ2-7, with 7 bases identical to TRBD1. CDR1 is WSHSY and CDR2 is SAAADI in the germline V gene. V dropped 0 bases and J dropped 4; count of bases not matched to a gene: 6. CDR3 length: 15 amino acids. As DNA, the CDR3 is TGCGCCAGCAGTGAGTCCAACAGGGGTGGGTACGAGCAGTACTTC. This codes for CASSESNRGGYEQYF.

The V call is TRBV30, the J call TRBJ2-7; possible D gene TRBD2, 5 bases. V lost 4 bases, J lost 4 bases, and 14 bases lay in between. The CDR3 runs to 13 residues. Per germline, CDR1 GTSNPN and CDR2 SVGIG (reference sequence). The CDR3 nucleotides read TGTGCCTGGACCCCGGCGGGTGGGTACGAGCAGTACTTC. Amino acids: CAWTPAGGYEQYF.

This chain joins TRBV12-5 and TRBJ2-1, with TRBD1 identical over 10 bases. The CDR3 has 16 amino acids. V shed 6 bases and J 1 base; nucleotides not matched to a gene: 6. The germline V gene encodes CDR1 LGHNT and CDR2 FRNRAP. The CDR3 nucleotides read TGTGCTAGTGGCCCGGACAGGGGGGTTTCCTACAATGAGCAGTTCTTC. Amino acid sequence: CASGPDRGVSYNEQFF.

CDR3 in amino acids: CASSRGREHLNTEAFF. CDR3 sequence (DNA): TGTGCCAGTAGTAGAGGAAGGGAGCATTTGAACACTGAAGCTTTCTTT. The V call is TRBV19, the J call TRBJ1-1, with D unclear. Trimming stripped 4 bases from V and 0 bases from J, with 15 bases between. Germline CDR1 and CDR2: LNHDA and SQIVND (reference sequence). The CDR3 is 16 amino acids.

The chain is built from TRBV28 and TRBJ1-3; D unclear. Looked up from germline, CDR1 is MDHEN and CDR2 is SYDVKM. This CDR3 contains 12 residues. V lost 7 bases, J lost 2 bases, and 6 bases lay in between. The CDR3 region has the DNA TGTGCCAGCACGCGACCTGGAAACACCATATATTTT. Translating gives CASTRPGNTIYF.

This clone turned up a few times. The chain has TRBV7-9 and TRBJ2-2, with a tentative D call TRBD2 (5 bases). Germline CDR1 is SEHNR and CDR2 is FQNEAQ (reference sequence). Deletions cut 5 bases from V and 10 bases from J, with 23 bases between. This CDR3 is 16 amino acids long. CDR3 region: CASSAPRTGEHVELFF. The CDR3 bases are TGTGCCAGCAGCGCCCCCAGGACCGGGGAACATGTGGAGCTGTTTTTT.

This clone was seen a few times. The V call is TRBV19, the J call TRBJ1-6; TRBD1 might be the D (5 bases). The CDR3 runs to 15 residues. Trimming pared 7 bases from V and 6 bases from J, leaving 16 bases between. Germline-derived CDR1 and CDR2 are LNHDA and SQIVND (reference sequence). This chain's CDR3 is CASTSDAGINSPLHF. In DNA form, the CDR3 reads TGTGCCAGTACCTCGGACGCAGGGATTAATTCACCCCTCCACTTT.

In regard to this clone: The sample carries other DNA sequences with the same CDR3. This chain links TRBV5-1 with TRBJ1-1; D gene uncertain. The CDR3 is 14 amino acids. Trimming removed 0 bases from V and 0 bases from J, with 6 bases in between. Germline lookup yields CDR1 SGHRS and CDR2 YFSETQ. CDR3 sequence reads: CASSLGEMNTEAFF. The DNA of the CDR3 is TGCGCCAGCAGCTTGGGGGAGATGAACACTGAAGCTTTCTTT. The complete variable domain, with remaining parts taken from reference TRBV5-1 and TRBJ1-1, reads KAGVTQTPRYLIKTRGQQVTLSCSPISGHRSVSWYQQTPGQGLQFLFEYFSETQRNKGNFPGRFSGRQFSNSRSEMNVSTLELGDSALYLCASSLGEMNTEAFFGQGTRLTVV.

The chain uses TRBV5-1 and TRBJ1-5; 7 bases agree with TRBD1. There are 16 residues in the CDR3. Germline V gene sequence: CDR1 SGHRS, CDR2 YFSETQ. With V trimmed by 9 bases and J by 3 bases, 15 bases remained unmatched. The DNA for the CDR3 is TGCGCCACCAACGTTTCGACAGGGCTCATCAATCAGCCCCAGCATTTT. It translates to CATNVSTGLINQPQHF. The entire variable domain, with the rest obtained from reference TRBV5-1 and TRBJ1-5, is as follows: KAGVTQTPRYLIKTRGQQVTLSCSPISGHRSVSWYQQTPGQGLQFLFEYFSETQRNKGNFPGRFSGRQFSNSRSEMNVSTLELGDSALYLCATNVSTGLINQPQHFGDGTRLSIL.

The DNA for the CDR3 is TGTGCCACCAGTGATTTAAATGAGCAGTTCTTC. This encodes CATSDLNEQFF. The rearrangement uses TRBV24-1 and TRBJ2-1; D remains ambiguous. The V end lost 1 base, the J end lost 7 bases, and 1 base lay between the germline ends. Per the germline V gene, CDR1 is KGHDR and CDR2 is SFDVKD. This CDR3 has 11 residues.

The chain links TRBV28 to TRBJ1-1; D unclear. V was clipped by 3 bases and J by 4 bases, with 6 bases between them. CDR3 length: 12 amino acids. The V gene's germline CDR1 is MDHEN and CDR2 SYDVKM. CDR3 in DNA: TGTGCCAGCAGTTTTAGGGTCACTGAAGCTTTCTTT. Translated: CASSFRVTEAFF.

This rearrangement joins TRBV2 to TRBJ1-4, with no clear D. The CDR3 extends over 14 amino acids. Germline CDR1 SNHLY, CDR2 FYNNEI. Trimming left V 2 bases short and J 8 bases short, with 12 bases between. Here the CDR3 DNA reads TGTGCCAGCAGTGAATCAAGGGTCCGGGAAAAACTGTTTTTT. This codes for CASSESRVREKLFF.